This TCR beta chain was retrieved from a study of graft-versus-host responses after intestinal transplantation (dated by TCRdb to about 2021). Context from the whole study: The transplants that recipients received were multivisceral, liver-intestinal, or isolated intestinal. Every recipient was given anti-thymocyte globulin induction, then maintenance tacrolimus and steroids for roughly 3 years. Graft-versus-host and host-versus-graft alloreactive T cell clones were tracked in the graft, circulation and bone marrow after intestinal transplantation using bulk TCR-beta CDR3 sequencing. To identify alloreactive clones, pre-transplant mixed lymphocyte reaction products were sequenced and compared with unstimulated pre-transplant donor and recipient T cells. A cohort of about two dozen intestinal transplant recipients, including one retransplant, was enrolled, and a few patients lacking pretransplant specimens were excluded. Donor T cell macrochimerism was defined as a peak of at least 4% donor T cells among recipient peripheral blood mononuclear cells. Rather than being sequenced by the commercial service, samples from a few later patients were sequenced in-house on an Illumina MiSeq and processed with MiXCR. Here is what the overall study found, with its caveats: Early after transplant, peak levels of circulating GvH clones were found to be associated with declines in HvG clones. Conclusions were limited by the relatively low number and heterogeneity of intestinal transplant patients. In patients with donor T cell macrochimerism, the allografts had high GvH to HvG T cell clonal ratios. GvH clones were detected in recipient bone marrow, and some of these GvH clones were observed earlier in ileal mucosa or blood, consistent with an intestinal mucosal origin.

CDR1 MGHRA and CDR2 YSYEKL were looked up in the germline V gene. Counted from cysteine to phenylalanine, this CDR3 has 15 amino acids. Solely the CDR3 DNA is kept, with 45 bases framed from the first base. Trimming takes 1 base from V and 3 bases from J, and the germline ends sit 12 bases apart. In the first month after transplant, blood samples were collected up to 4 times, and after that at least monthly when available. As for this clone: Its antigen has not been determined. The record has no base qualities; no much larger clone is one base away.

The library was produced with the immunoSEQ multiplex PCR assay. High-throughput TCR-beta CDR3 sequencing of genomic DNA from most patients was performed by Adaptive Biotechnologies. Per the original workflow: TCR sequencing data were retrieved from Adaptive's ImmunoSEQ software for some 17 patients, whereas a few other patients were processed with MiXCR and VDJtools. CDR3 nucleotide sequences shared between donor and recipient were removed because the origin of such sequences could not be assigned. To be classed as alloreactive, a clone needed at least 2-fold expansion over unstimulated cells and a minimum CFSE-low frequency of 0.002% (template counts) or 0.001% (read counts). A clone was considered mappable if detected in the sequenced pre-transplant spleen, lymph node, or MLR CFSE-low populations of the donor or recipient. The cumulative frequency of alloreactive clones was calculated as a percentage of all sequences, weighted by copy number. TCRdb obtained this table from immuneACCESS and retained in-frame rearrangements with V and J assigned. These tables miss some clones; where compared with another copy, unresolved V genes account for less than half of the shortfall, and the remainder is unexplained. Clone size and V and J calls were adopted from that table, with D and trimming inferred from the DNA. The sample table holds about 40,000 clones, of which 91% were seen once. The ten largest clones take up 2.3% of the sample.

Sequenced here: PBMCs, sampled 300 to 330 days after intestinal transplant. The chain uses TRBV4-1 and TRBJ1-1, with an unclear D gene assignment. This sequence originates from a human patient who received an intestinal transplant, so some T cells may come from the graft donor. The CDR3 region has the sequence CASSQGGESYTEAFF. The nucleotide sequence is TGCGCCAGCAGCCAAGGAGGAGAATCCTACACTGAAGCTTTCTTT.